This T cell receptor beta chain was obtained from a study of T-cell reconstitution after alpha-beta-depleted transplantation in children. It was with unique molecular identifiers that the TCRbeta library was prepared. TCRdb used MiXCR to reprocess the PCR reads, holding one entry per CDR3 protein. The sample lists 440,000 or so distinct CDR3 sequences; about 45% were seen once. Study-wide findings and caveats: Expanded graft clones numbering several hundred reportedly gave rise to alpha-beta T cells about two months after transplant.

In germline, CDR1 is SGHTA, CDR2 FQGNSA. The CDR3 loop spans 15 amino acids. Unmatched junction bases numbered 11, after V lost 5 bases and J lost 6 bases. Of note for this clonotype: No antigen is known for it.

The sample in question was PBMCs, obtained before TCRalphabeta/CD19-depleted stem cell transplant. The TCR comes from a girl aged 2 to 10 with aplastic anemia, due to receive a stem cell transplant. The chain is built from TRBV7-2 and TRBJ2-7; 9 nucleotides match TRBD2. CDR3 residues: CASSPEGLATVEQYF. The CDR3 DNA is TGTGCCAGCAGCCCCGAGGGACTAGCAACTGTCGAGCAGTACTTC.